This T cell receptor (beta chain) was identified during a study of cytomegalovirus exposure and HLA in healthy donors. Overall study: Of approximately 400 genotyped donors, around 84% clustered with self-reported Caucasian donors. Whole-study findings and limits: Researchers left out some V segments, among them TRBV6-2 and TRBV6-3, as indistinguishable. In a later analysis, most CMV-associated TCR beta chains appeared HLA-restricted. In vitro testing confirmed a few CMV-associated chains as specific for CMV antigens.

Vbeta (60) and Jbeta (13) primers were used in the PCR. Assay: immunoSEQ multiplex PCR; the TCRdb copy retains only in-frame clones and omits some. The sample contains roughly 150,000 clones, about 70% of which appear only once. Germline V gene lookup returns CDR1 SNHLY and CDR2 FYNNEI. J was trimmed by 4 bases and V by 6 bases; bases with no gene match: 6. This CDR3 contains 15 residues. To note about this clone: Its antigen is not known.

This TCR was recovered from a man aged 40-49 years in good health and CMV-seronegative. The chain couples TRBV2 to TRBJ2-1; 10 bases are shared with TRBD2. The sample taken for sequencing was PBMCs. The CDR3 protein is CASRAGLALYNEQFF. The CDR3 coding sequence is TGTGCCAGCAGGGCGGGACTAGCGCTTTACAATGAGCAGTTCTTC.